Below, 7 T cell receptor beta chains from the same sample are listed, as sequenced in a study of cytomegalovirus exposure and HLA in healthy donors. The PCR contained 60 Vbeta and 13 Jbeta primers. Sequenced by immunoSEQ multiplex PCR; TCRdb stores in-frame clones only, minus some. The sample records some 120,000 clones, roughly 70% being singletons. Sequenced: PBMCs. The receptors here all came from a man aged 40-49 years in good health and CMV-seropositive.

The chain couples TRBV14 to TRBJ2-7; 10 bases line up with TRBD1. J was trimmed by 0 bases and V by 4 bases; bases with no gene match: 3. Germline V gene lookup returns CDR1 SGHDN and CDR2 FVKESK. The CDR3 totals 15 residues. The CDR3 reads CASSPRTGGSYEQYF. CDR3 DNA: TGTGCCAGCAGCCCTCGGACAGGGGGCTCCTACGAGCAGTACTTC.

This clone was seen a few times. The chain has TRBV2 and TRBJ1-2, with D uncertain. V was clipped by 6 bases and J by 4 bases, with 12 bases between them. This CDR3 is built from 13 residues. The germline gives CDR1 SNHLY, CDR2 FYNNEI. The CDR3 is CASSAEEGYGYTF. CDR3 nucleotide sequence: TGTGCCAGCAGCGCTGAGGAGGGCTATGGCTACACCTTC.

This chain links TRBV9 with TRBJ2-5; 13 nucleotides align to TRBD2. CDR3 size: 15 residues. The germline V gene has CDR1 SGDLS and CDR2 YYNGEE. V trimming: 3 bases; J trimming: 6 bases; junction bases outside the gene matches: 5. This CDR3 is CASSDGTSGKKTQYF. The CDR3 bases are TGTGCCAGCAGCGATGGGACTAGCGGGAAAAAGACCCAGTACTTC.

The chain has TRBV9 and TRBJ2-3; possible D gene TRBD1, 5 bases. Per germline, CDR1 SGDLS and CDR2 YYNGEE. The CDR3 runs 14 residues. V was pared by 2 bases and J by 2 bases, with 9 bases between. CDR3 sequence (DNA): TGTGCCAGCAGCGTCGACAGTTTCACAGATACGCAGTATTTT. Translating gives CASSVDSFTDTQYF.

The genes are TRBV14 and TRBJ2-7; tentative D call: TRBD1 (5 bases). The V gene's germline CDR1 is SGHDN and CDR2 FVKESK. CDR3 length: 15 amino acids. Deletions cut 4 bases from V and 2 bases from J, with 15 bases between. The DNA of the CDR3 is TGTGCCAGCAGCCCCCTGCAGGGTGGGGCCTACGAGCAGTACTTC. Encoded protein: CASSPLQGGAYEQYF.

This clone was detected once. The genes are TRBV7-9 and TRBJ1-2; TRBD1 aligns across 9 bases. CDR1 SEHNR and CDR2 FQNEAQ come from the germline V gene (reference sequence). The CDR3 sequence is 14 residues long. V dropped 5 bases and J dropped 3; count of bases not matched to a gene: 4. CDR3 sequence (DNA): TGTGCCAGCAGCCCAAGGACAGGGGACTATGGCTACACCTTC. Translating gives CASSPRTGDYGYTF.

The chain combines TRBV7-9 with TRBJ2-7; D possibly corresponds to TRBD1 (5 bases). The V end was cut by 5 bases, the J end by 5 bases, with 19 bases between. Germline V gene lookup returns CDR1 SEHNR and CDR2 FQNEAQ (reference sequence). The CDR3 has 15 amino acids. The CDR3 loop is CASSRPSGLTDEQYF. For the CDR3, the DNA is TGTGCCAGCAGCCGTCCATCTGGTTTGACAGACGAGCAGTACTTC.